The 18 T cell receptor beta chains below were found in one sample sequenced in a study of regulatory T cells in long-lasting Graves disease. Described time point: persistent/refractory GD, antithyroid drugs over 5 years with positive TRAb. Extracted RNA from PBMCs served as the source of the TCR library. Investigators prepared the TCR beta libraries by applying iRepertoire HTBI primers and Arm-PCR of CDR3 regions. A single record per CDR3 protein comes from TCRdb applying MiXCR to the multiplex PCR reads. Of roughly 400,000 distinct CDR3 sequences listed, around a fifth are singletons. Sequenced material: peripheral blood mononuclear cells (PBMCs), taken when the disease was refractory, from a patient treated with antithyroid drugs. The origin of the receptors is a female donor with Graves disease.

The chain uses TRBV5-1 and TRBJ1-6; D may be TRBD1 (5 bases). Per germline, CDR1 SGHRS and CDR2 YFSETQ. The CDR3 totals 15 residues. V was trimmed by 3 bases and J by 10 bases, leaving 17 bases between them. DNA for the CDR3: TGCGCCAGCAGCTCCCGGGACCCAGATGGGTCACCCCTCCACTTT. Residues: CASSSRDPDGSPLHF. Variable domain in full (rest from reference TRBV5-1 and TRBJ1-6): KAGVTQTPRYLIKTRGQQVTLSCSPISGHRSVSWYQQTPGQGLQFLFEYFSETQRNKGNFPGRFSGRQFSNSRSEMNVSTLELGDSALYLCASSSRDPDGSPLHFGNGTRLTVT.

This clonotype was seen more than once but under ten times. A read error is likely, as this CDR3 ends without the conserved phenylalanine or tryptophan. V and J are TRBV28 and TRBJ2-7; TRBD1 matches at 9 bases. J lost 9 bases, V lost 2 bases, and 5 bases had no gene match. The CDR3 spans 13 residues. Germline V lookup: CDR1 MDHEN, CDR2 SYDVKM. The CDR3 spells CASSLTDRGGQYL. The CDR3 coding sequence is TGTGCCAGCAGTTTAACGGACAGGGGCGGGCAGTACCTC.

The V call is TRBV6-2 or TRBV6-3, the J call TRBJ1-2, with D possibly matching TRBD1 (5 bases). Germline-derived CDR1 and CDR2 are MNHEY and SVGEGT. V dropped 5 bases and J dropped 8 bases, with 12 bases sitting between them. The CDR3 consists of 12 residues. The CDR3 reads CASSDGAVGYTF. For the CDR3, the DNA is TGTGCCAGCAGTGACGGGGCCGTCGGCTACACCTTC.

This clonotype has more than one count but fewer than ten. The chain uses TRBV25-1 and TRBJ1-5, with no clear D. Germline CDR1 MGHDK, CDR2 SYGVNS. The CDR3 sequence is 14 residues long. Trimming shortened V by 3 bases and J by 2 bases, and 8 bases separated the two germline ends. In DNA form, the CDR3 reads TGTGCCAGCAGTGACTTAAGAGGCAATCAGCCCCAGCATTTT. Its translation is CASSDLRGNQPQHF.

At least ten counts were recorded for this clonotype. Its ends do not fully match the called genes, so a read error is possible. The CDR3 sequence: CASSLAGGRENIQYF. The CDR3 bases are TGTGCCAGCAGTCTAGCGGGAGGCCGAGAAAACATTCAGTACTTC. V and J are TRBV12-3 or TRBV12-4 and TRBJ2-4, with 11 bases that match TRBD2. The CDR3 consists of 15 residues.

The chain recombines TRBV5-1 with TRBJ2-1; TRBD2 is a possible D gene (5 bases). The CDR3 has 16 residues. Trimming took off 4 bases at V and 0 bases at J, with 14 bases between the two ends. Germline values: CDR1 SGHRS, CDR2 YFSETQ. The chain's CDR3 is CASSGISGSSYNEQFF. CDR3 coding DNA: TGCGCCAGCAGCGGGATAAGCGGCAGCTCCTACAATGAGCAGTTCTTC.

This clonotype has just a few counts. The chain carries TRBV29-1 and TRBJ2-7, with TRBD2 matching over 9 bases. Germline V gene data show CDR1 as SQVTM and CDR2 as ANQGSEA. Trimming took 0 bases from V and 4 from J; bases not matched to a gene: 4. This CDR3 is 14 amino acids long. CDR3 residues: CSVEEGAGGYEQYF. CDR3 in DNA: TGCAGCGTTGAAGAGGGGGCGGGAGGGTACGAGCAGTACTTC.

Comments on this clonotype: Sequence at one end of the junction differs from germline and may be a read error. This chain links TRBV20-1 with TRBJ1-5, with a tentative D call TRBD1 (5 bases). Germline CDR1 reads DFQATT; CDR2 reads SNEGSKA (reference sequence). The length of the CDR3 is 16 residues. CDR3 DNA sequence: TGCAGTGTTAGAGATCGTATTCCAGGGCCTAATCAGCCCCAGCATTTT. This encodes CSVRDRIPGPNQPQHF.

The chain couples TRBV10-3 to TRBJ1-1; D is unclear. The CDR3 spans 15 residues. The V and J ends lost 8 bases and 4 bases respectively, with 20 bases between them. Germline V gene lookup returns CDR1 ENHRY and CDR2 SYGVKD. CDR3 amino acids: CAIAPRSQRGTEAFF. For the CDR3, the DNA is TGTGCCATCGCCCCTCGTTCCCAACGCGGCACTGAAGCTTTCTTT.

This clonotype was picked up many times. V is TRBV30 and J is TRBJ1-1, with a tentative D call TRBD1 (5 bases). This CDR3 contains 12 residues. V was pared by 4 bases and J by 0 bases, with 6 bases between. Germline CDR1 is GTSNPN and CDR2 is SVGIG (reference sequence). CDR3 sequence: CAWKTVNTEAFF. In DNA form, the CDR3 reads TGTGCCTGGAAGACAGTGAACACTGAAGCTTTCTTT.

This chain joins TRBV5-8 and TRBJ1-3; D not certain. The CDR3 length is 15 residues. The V and J ends lost 0 bases and 4 bases respectively, with 11 bases between them. CDR1 SGHTS and CDR2 YDEGEE come from the germline V gene. The CDR3 sequence: CASSLDRGEGNTIYF. The CDR3 DNA reads TGTGCCAGCAGCTTGGACCGGGGTGAAGGAAACACCATATATTTT.

CDR3 residues: CAWRGANRGTEAFF. In DNA, the CDR3 is TGTGCCTGGAGGGGGGCCAACCGGGGAACTGAAGCTTTCTTT. The rearrangement joins TRBV30 to TRBJ1-1; D is possibly TRBD1 (6 bases). CDR3 size: 14 residues. V gave up 3 bases and J gave up 5 bases, with 16 bases separating them. The germline V gene encodes CDR1 GTSNPN and CDR2 SVGIG (reference sequence).

V gene TRBV10-3 combines with J gene TRBJ2-7; D gene uncertain. The CDR3 totals 12 residues. Trimming took off 3 bases at V and 3 bases at J, with 6 bases between the two ends. Germline V gives CDR1 ENHRY, CDR2 SYGVKD. This CDR3 reads CAISDRNYEQYF. CDR3 bases: TGTGCCATCAGTGACAGAAACTACGAGCAGTACTTC.

This clonotype has just one count. The DNA for the CDR3 is TGCGCCAGCAGCTCCCAGGGCGATATCTACGAGCAGTACTTC. It translates to CASSSQGDIYEQYF. This chain links TRBV5-1 with TRBJ2-7; possibly TRBD1 for D (5 bases). The CDR3 is made up of 14 amino acids. Germline V CDR1 and CDR2: SGHRS, YFSETQ. V lost 3 bases and J 3 bases, leaving 13 bases between the germline ends.

This clonotype occurred many times. The V and J genes are TRBV12-3 or TRBV12-4 and TRBJ2-5, with 10 bases fitting TRBD2. The CDR3 spans 18 residues. The J segment lost 5 bases and the V segment lost 4 bases, leaving 16 bases of the junction unmatched. The CDR3 coding sequence is TGTGCCAGCAGTTCCATCCCCTTAACTAGCGGGACCGGGGAGACCCAGTACTTC. Translating it yields CASSSIPLTSGTGETQYF.

This clonotype was recorded many times. The rearrangement uses TRBV10-3 and TRBJ1-1; D uncertain. Germline V gene lookup returns CDR1 ENHRY and CDR2 SYGVKD. The germline V and J ends were trimmed by 11 bases and 4 bases, with 17 bases remaining between them. The CDR3 spans 13 residues. In DNA, the CDR3 is TGTGCCTCCACGAGCTATGAGTCCACTGAAGCTTTCTTT. Protein: CASTSYESTEAFF.

The V and J genes are TRBV20-1 and TRBJ2-4; 10 bases are shared with TRBD1. V was pared by 6 bases and J by 8 bases, with 10 bases of the junction left unmatched. This CDR3 is 14 amino acids long. Germline V lookup: CDR1 DFQATT, CDR2 SNEGSKA (reference sequence). The CDR3 reads CSAGDRGIGDIQYF. The CDR3 bases are TGCAGTGCGGGGGACAGGGGAATTGGAGACATTCAGTACTTC.

In nucleotides, the CDR3 is TGTGCCGGATACAGGAACAATGAGCAGTTCTTC. This encodes CAGYRNNEQFF. This sequence joins TRBV2 and TRBJ2-1; weak D call: TRBD1 (5 bases). The CDR3 runs to 11 residues. Germline-derived CDR1 and CDR2 are SNHLY and FYNNEI. The V end was cut by 11 bases, the J end by 5 bases, with 10 bases between.